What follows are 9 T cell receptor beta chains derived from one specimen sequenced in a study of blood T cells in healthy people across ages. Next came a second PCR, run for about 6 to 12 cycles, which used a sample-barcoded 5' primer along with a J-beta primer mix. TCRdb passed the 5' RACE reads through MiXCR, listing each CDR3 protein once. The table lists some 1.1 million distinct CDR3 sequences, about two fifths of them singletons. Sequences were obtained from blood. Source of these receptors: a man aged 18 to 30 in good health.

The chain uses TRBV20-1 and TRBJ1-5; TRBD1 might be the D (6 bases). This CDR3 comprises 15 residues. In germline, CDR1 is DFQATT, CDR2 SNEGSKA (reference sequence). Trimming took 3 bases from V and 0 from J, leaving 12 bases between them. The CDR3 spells CSASQGPYSNQPQHF. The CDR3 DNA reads TGCAGTGCTAGCCAGGGGCCTTATAGCAATCAGCCCCAGCATTTT.

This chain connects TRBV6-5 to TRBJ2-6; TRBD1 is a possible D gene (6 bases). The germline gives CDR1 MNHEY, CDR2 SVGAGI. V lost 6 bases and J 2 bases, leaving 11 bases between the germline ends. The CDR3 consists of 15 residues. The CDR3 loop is CASSPEGAGANVLTF. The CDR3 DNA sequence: TGTGCCAGCAGCCCCGAGGGGGCTGGGGCCAACGTCCTGACTTTC.

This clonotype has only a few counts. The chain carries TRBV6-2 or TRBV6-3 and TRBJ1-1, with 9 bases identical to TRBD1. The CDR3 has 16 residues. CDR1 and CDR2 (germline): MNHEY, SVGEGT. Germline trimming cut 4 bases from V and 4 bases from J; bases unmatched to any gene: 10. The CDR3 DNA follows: TGTGCCAGCAGTTCCAACAGGGGGCTTCTGCGCACTGAAGCTTTCTTT. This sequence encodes CASSSNRGLLRTEAFF.

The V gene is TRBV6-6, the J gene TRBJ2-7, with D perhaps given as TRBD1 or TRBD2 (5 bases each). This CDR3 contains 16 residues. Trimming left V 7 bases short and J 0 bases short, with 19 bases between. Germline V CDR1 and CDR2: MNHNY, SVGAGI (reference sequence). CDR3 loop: CASTPVEGLDSYEQYF. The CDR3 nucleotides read TGTGCCAGCACTCCCGTAGAGGGGCTCGACTCCTACGAGCAGTACTTC.

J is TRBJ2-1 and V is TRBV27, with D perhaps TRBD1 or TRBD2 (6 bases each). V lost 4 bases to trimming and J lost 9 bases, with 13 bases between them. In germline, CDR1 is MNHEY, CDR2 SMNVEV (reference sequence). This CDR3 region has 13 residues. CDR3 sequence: CASSYGGIGEQFF. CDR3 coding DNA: TGTGCCAGCAGTTACGGGGGCATAGGTGAGCAGTTCTTC.

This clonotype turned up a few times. The CDR3 here is CSATGTSGGNNEQFF. In DNA form, the CDR3 reads TGCAGTGCAACCGGGACTAGCGGGGGAAACAATGAGCAGTTCTTC. V gene TRBV20-1 combines with J gene TRBJ2-1; 14 bases align to TRBD2. Germline trimming cut 6 bases from V and 5 bases from J; bases unmatched to any gene: 6. This CDR3 contains 15 residues. Germline V gene sequence: CDR1 DFQATT, CDR2 SNEGSKA (reference sequence).

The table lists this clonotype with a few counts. CDR3 bases: TGTGCCAGCAGCTTAGATTTCCAGGGGGCGTATACCGGGGAGCTGTTTTTT. Translation gives CASSLDFQGAYTGELFF. This sequence joins TRBV7-2 and TRBJ2-2; 8 nucleotides match TRBD1. V lost 1 base to trimming and J lost 5 bases; unmatched junction nucleotides: 9. CDR1 and CDR2 (germline): SGHTA, FQGNSA. The CDR3 sequence is 17 residues long.

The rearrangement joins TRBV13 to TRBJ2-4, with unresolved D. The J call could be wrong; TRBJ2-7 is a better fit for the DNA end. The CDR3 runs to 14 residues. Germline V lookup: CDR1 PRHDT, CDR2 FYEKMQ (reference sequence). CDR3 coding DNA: TGTGCCAGCAGCGACTCCTTGGAACGCGACGAGCAGTACTTC. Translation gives CASSDSLERDEQYF.

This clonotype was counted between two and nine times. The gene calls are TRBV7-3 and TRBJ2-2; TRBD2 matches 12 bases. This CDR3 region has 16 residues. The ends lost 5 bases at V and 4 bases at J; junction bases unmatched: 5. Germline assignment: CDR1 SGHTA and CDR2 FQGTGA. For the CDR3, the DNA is TGTGCCAGCAGCGCCTCACTAGCGGGAGGCACCGGGGAGCTGTTTTTT. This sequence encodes CASSASLAGGTGELFF.